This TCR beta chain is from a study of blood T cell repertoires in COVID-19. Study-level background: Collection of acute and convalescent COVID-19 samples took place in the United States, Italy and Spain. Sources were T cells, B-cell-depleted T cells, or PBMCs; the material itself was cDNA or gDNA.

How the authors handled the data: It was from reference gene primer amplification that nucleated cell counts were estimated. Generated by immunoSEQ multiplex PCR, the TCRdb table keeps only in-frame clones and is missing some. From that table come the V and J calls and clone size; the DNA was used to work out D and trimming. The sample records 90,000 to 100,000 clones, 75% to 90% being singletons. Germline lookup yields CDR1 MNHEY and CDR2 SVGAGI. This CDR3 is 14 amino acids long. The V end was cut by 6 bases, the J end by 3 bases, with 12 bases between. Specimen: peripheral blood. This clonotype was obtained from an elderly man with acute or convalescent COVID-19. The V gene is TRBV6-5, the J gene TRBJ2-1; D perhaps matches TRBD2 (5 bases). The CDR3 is CASRAAGYYNEQFF. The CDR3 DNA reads TGTGCCAGCAGGGCGGCGGGTTACTACAATGAGCAGTTCTTC.